This T cell receptor beta chain was observed in a study of identical twins. The germline V and J ends were trimmed by 3 bases and 6 bases, with 15 bases remaining between them. CDR3 length: 14 amino acids. The V gene's germline CDR1 is MDHEN and CDR2 SYDVKM. Healthy Caucasians were all of the donors. This clonotype was observed at least ten times. The antigen remains undetermined. Points from the study as a whole: Modelling approaches yielded underestimates of out-of-frame TCR alpha sharing between monozygotic twins.

TCRdb processed the 5' RACE reads anew with MiXCR; each CDR3 protein has one entry. The table lists fewer than 250,000 distinct CDR3 sequences, 7.5% of them singletons. The same data also contributed to another study, on yellow fever vaccine responses in identical twins.

This rearrangement joins TRBV28 to TRBJ2-7, with D possibly being TRBD1 (6 bases). Specimen: CD8+ T cells sorted from blood. This receptor was identified in a woman between 18 and 29 years old in good health. CDR3 in DNA: TGTGCCAGCAGTTTTAACCCGACAGGAAGCGAGCAGTACGTC. Translated, it gives CASSFNPTGSEQYV.